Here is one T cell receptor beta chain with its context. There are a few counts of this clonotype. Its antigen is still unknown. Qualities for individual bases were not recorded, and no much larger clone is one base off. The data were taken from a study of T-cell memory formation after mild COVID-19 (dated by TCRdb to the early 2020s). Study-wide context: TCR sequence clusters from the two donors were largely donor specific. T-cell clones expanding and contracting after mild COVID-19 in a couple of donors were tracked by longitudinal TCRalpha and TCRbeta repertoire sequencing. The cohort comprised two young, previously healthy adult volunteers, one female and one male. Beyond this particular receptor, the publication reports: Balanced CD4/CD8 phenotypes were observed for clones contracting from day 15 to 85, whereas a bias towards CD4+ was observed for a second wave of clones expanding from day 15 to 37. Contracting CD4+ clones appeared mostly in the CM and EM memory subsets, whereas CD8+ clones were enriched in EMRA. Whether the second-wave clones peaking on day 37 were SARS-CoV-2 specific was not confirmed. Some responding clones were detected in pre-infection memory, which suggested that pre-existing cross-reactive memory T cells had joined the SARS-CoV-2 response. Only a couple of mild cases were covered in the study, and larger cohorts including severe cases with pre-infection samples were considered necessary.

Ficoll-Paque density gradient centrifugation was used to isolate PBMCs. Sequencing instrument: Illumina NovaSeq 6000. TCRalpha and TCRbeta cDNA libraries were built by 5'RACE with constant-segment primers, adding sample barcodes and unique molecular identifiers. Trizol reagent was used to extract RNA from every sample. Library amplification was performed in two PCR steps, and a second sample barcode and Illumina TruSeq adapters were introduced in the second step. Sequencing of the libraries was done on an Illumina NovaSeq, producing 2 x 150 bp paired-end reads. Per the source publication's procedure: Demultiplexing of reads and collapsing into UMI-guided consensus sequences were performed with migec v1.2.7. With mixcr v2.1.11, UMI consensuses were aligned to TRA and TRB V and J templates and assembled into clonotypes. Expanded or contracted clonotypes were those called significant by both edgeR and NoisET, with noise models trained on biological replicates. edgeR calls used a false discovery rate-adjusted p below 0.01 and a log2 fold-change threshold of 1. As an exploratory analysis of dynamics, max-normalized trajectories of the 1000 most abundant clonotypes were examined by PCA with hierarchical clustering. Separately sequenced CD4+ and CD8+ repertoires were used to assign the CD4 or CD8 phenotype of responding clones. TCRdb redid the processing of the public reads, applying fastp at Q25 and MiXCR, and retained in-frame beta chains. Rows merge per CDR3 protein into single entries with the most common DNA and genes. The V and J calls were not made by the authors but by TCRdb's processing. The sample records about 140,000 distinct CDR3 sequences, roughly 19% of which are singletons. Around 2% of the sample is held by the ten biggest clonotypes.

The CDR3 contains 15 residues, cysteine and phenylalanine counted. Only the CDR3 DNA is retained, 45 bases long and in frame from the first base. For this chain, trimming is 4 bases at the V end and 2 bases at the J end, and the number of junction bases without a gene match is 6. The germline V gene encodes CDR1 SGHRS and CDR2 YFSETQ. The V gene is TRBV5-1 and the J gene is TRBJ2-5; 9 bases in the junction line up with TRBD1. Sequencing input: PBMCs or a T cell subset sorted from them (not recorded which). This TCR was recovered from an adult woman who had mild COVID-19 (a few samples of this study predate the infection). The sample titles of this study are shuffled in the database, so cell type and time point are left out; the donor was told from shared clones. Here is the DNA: TGCGCCAGCAGCATCTCCGGGACAGGGCAAGAGACCCAGTACTTC. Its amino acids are CASSISGTGQETQYF.